The T cell receptor (beta chain) under discussion was sequenced for a study of identical twins. Study results and caveats: Where out-of-frame alpha sequences were twin-shared, they showed excess low generation probability.

The CDR3 has 11 amino acids. The junction had 4 bases not matched to a gene; V was cut back by 6 bases and J by 11 bases. The germline V gene encodes CDR1 DFQATT and CDR2 SNEGSKA (reference sequence). This clonotype showed up just a few times. Its antigen is still unknown. Each cDNA held unique molecular identifiers, and template switching gave it a universal primer site. TCRdb fed the 5' RACE reads into MiXCR, producing one record per CDR3 protein. The sample records 600,000 to 800,000 distinct CDR3 sequences, roughly 20% being singletons. This sample was also put to use in a study of T cells expressing NK-cell markers. As reported in that work: Sorted CD3+CD56-NKG2C+, CD3+CD56+NKG2C- and CD3+CD56+NKG2C+ T cells were the source of the TCR beta repertoires.

The material sequenced was PBMCs. The V gene is TRBV20-1, the J gene TRBJ1-1; 12 positions match TRBD1. The receptor comes from a woman aged 18 to 35 in good health. The CDR3 here is CSAGQGAVAFF. The CDR3 DNA sequence: TGCAGTGCGGGACAGGGGGCAGTCGCTTTCTTT.